This T cell receptor (beta chain) was sequenced in a study of glioma-infiltrating T cells after dendritic cell vaccination. Profiled with immunoSEQ multiplex PCR; TCRdb holds only in-frame clones, not every one. The sample contains about 92,000 clones, over 75% of which appear only once. Sequences were derived from blood, sampled before dendritic cell vaccination. This clonotype originated in a human donor with glioblastoma.

The CDR3 here is CASSEYFSTSGYNEQFF. The CDR3 nucleotides are TGTGCCAGCAGTGAATATTTTAGCACTAGCGGATACAATGAGCAGTTCTTC. The rearrangement uses TRBV25-1 and TRBJ2-1; 8 positions agree with TRBD2. Germline CDR1 is MGHDK and CDR2 is SYGVNS. V was clipped by 0 bases and J by 4 bases; unmatched bases: 8. The length of the CDR3 is 17 residues. The entire variable domain, with the rest obtained from reference TRBV25-1 and TRBJ2-1, is as follows: EADIYQTPRYLVIGTGKKITLECSQTMGHDKMYWYQQDPGMELHLIHYSYGVNSTEKGDLSSESTVSRIRTEHFPLTLESARPSHTSQYLCASSEYFSTSGYNEQFFGPGTRLTVL.